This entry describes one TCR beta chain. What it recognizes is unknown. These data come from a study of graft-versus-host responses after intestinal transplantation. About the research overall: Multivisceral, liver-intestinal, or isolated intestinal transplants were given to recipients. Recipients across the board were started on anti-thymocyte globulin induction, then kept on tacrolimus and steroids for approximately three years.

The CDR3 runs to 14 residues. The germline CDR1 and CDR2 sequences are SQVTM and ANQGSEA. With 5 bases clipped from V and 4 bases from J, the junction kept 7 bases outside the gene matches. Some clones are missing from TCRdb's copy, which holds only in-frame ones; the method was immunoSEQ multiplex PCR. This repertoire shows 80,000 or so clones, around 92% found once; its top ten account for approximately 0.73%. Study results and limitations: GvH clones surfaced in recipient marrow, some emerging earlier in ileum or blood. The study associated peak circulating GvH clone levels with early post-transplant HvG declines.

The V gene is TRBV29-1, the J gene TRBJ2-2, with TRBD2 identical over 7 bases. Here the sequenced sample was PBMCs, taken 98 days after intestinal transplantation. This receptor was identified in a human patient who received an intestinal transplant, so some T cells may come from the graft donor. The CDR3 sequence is CSVLTSESTGELFF. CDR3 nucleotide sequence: TGCAGCGTTTTAACTAGCGAGAGCACCGGGGAGCTGTTTTTT.